This T cell receptor (beta chain) appears in the sequencing data of a study of regulatory T cells in long-lasting Graves disease. There are 18 residues in the CDR3. Germline V gene sequence: CDR1 SGHRS, CDR2 YFSETQ. Indicated time point: newly diagnosed GD, antithyroid drugs for less than 3 months. Making the TCR library involved RNA that had been extracted from PBMCs. iRepertoire HTBI primers and Arm-PCR of CDR3 regions built TCR beta libraries. TCRdb re-called the multiplex PCR reads with MiXCR, one entry per CDR3 protein. The sample includes 380,000 or so distinct CDR3 sequences, 15% to 20% seen only once; the top ten take roughly a fifth. On this clonotype: Given a much more abundant clone one base away, this may be a read error.

These data were also reused for a study on T cells in Graves' hyperthyroidism and ophthalmopathy.

The starting material was peripheral blood mononuclear cells (PBMCs), obtained at new diagnosis, from a patient treated with antithyroid drugs. The gene calls are TRBV5-1 and TRBJ2-2; 9 bases agree with TRBD1. The TCR originated in a woman aged 18-30 years with Graves disease. The CDR3 reads CASSSIPPGQGLPGELSF. CDR3 bases: TGCGCCAGCAGCTCGATCCCGCCGGGACAGGGACTCCCCGGGGAGCTGTCTTTT.